This record covers a single TCR beta chain. Its cognate antigen is unknown. There are 15 residues in the CDR3. The ends lost 0 bases at V and 5 bases at J; junction bases unmatched: 7. Germline CDR1 and CDR2: DFQATT and SNEGSKA (reference sequence). TCRdb analysed the reads with MiXCR anew, one entry per CDR3 protein. The repertoire holds some 320,000 distinct CDR3 sequences, more than 9% seen once, with roughly 4.5% in the top ten. This entry comes from a study of T cell repertoires in cytomegalovirus infection. Study-level background: Public TCR beta signature analysis indicated the presence of both CMV infection and matching HLA type. Study-level results: Within the response measured ex vivo, HLA-C-restricted CMV-specific TCR beta clonotypes were dominant. Cumulative public TCR beta family frequency identified carriers of CMV plus the relevant HLA.

The chain uses TRBV20-1 and TRBJ2-3, with 8 bases lining up with TRBD1. This receptor was identified in a human donor in good health (CMV status not recorded). Some clones in this sample may be carry-over from other donors' samples. What was sequenced was PBMCs. The CDR3 loop is CSAREWDRSRDTQYF. Written as DNA, the CDR3 is TGCAGTGCTAGAGAGTGGGACAGGTCAAGAGATACGCAGTATTTT.